This TCR beta chain was sequenced during a study of control samples from healthy donors and cancer patients. The V gene end was trimmed by 3 bases and the J gene end by 7 bases; junction bases not matched to a gene: 8. The CDR3 has 15 residues. Per the germline V gene, CDR1 is SGHTA and CDR2 is FQGNSA. Only in-frame clones appear in the TCRdb table, and some are missing; sequencing was by immunoSEQ multiplex PCR. The table includes over 100,000 clones, around nine tenths detected once. This sequence originates from a man in his forties in good health. The J gene is TRBJ2-7, the V gene TRBV7-2; TRBD2 aligns across 11 bases. The sequencing sample was made of blood. Written as DNA, the CDR3 is TGTGCCAGCAGCTTGACTAGCGGGGCCTCGATGGAGCAGTACTTC. Protein sequence: CASSLTSGASMEQYF.